This TCR beta chain was identified during a study of cytomegalovirus exposure and HLA in healthy donors. The germline CDR1 and CDR2 sequences are MGHDK and SYGVNS. V shed 4 bases and J shed 7 bases, with 13 bases lying between them. There are 13 residues in the CDR3. It was with 60 Vbeta and 13 Jbeta primers that the PCR ran. This table comes from immunoSEQ multiplex PCR, and its TCRdb copy is limited to in-frame clones, with some not included. This sample has under 150,000 clones, with 79% found just once. Study-level results: A missense DCLRE1C variant was associated with V- and J-gene trimming of TCR beta chains in a later analysis, and an independent cohort replicated the association.

With regard to this clone: Its antigen is as yet unknown.

This clonotype originated in a man aged 18 to 30 in good health and CMV-seronegative. The gene calls are TRBV25-1 and TRBJ1-2; D not resolved. Specimen: PBMCs. The CDR3 nucleotides read TGTGCCAGCAGTGTAGTAGATTCGAGTGGCTACACCTTC. It yields the protein CASSVVDSSGYTF.